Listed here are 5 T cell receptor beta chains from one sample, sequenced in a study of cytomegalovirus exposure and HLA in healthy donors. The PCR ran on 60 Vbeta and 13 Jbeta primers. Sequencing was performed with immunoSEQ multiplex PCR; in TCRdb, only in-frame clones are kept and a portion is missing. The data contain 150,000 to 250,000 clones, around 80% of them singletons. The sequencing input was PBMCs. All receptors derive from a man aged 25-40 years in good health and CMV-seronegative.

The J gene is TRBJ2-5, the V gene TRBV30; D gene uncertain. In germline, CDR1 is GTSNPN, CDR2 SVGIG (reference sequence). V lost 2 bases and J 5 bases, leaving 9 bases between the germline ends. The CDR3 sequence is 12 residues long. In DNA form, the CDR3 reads TGTGCCTGGAGTCCCCCCTCGGAGACCCAGTACTTC. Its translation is CAWSPPSETQYF.

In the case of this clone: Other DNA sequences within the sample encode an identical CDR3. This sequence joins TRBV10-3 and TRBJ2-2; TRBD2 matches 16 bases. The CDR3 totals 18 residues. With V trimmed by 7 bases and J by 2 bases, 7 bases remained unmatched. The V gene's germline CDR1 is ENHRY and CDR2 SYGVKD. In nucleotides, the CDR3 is TGTGCCATCATGGGACTAGCGGGAGGGCCTCGAAACACCGGGGAGCTGTTTTTT. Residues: CAIMGLAGGPRNTGELFF.

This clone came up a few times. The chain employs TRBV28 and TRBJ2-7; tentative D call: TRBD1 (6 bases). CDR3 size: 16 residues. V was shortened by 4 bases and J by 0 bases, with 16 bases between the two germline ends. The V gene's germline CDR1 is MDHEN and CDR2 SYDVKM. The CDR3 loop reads CASSSHRAKSSYEQYF. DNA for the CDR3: TGTGCCAGCAGTTCCCACAGGGCCAAGAGCTCCTACGAGCAGTACTTC.

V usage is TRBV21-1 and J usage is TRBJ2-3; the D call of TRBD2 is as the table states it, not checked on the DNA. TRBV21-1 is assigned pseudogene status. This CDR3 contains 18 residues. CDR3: CASSEAVSSAPKSDTQYF. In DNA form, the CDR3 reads TGTGCCAGCAGCGAGGCCGTTTCTAGCGCCCCTAAGTCAGATACGCAGTATTTT.

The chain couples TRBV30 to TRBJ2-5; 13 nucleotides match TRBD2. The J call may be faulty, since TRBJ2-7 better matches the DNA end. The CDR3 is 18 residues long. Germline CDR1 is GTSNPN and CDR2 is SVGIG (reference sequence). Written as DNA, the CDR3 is TGTGCCTGGAGTCCTCCGGGACTAGCGGGAACCAATTACTACGAGCAGTACTTC. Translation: CAWSPPGLAGTNYYEQYF.